One and the same sample provided the 2 T cell receptor beta chains below, sequenced in a study of shared clonotypes between healthy human individuals. TCRdb's copy holds only in-frame clones and misses some; the assay was immunoSEQ multiplex PCR. The sample holds over 400,000 clones; 95% to 96% are singletons and the top ten take approximately 0.067%. Material: naive CD4+ T cells sorted from blood. Subset denoted: CD45RA+ positively selected. These receptors originate from a woman aged 25-40 years in good health.

The chain joins TRBV18 to TRBJ2-2; D is ambiguous. Per the germline V gene, CDR1 is KGHSH and CDR2 is LQKENI. V was pared by 1 base and J by 6 bases, with 12 bases between. There are 15 residues in the CDR3. This CDR3 reads CASSPRSSVSGELFF. CDR3 DNA: TGTGCCAGCTCACCACGGAGCTCTGTTTCCGGGGAGCTGTTTTTT.

The CDR3 bases are TGTGCCAGCAGTTTATCGAAGTATAGACTACAAGACTCTTACGAGCAGTACTTC. Translating it yields CASSLSKYRLQDSYEQYF. The rearrangement uses TRBV27 and TRBJ2-7; maybe TRBD2 (5 bases). CDR3 size: 18 residues. Germline CDR1 MNHEY, CDR2 SMNVEV (reference sequence). Trimming shortened V by 0 bases and J by 4 bases, and 22 bases separated the two germline ends.